What follows describes a single T cell receptor (beta chain). Germline assignment: CDR1 LNHDA and CDR2 SQIVND (reference sequence). This CDR3 is built from 17 residues. Trimming stripped 11 bases from V and 4 bases from J, with 29 bases between. Assay used: immunoSEQ multiplex PCR; TCRdb lists only in-frame clones, some missing. The repertoire holds approximately 6,300 clones, 70% to 80% seen once, with 18% in the top ten. The data were obtained in a study of preoperative IRX-2 immunotherapy in early breast cancer. The treatment here: preoperative locoregional IRX-2 cytokine immunotherapy. This phase Ib study tested locoregional IRX-2 cytokine immunotherapy given before surgery.

The clonotype was recovered from a human donor with breast cancer. The source was tumor tissue, collected before IRX-2 immunotherapy. The V call is TRBV19, the J call TRBJ1-2, with D uncertain. The CDR3 sequence is CAVGDFGPTTPIYGYTF. The DNA of the CDR3 is TGTGCCGTTGGCGATTTTGGACCGACGACACCAATCTATGGCTACACCTTC. The full variable domain, in which reference TRBV19 and TRBJ1-2 provide the parts outside the CDR3, is DGGITQSPKYLFRKEGQNVTLSCEQNLNHDAMYWYRQDPGQGLRLIYYSQIVNDFQKGDIAEGYSVSREKKESFPLTVTSAQKNPTAFYLCAVGDFGPTTPIYGYTFGSGTRLTVV.